The clone carrying this TCR beta chain was recorded only once. Its antigen is not known. Treatment: oral pan-JAK inhibitor, 5-10 mg twice daily. Peripheral blood samples and lesional scalp punch biopsies were obtained from alopecia areata patients. This sample was taken from a study of CD8+ T cells in alopecia areata. Study at large: The study gave treated patients oral tofacitinib at 5 to 10 mg twice daily.

Study results and caveats: Tofacitinib significantly brought down scalp clonality and expanded CD8+ clones among top 100.

Following RNA extraction, reverse transcription yielded cDNA that acted as the sequencing template. TCRdb's table, derived via immunoSEQ multiplex PCR, lists solely in-frame clones and lacks some. This table has 2,000 or so clones, approximately 80% appearing once. The clonotype comes from a human donor with alopecia areata. The sequenced sample was skin, obtained between weeks 44 and 45, from a patient treated with tofacitinib.

The DNA for the CDR3 is TGTGCCATCAGTGACGGGGACAGCCGGTTCTTC. This translates into CAISDGDSRFF. V and J are TRBV10-3 and TRBJ2-1; 7 bases match TRBD1. Germline V lookup: CDR1 ENHRY, CDR2 SYGVKD. Trimming cost V 3 bases and J 15 bases; bases outside gene matches: 5. This CDR3 is built from 11 residues.